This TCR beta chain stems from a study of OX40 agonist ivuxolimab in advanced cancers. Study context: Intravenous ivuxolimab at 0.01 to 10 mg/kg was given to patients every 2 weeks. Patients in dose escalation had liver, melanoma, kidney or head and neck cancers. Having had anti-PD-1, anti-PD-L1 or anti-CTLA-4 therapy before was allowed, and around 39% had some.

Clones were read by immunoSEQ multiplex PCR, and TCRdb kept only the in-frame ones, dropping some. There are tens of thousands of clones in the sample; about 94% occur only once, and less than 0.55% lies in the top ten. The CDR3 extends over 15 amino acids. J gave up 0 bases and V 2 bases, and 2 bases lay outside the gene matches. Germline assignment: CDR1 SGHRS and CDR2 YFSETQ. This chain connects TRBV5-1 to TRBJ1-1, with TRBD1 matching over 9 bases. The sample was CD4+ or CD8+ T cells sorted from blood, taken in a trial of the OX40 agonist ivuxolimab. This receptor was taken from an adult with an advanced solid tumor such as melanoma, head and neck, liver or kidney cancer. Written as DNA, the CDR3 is TGCGCCAGCAGCTTTAGGGACAGGGTGAACACTGAAGCTTTCTTT. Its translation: CASSFRDRVNTEAFF.